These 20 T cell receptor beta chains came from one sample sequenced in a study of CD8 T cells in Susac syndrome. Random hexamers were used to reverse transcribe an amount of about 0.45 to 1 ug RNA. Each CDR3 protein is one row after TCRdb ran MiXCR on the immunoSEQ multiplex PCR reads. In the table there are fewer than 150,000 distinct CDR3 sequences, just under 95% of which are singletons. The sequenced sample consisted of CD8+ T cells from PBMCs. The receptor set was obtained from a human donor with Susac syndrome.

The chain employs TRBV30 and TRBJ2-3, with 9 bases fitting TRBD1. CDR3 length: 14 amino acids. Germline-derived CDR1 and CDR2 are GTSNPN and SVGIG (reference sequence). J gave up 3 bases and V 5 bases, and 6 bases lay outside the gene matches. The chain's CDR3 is CAWGMGQGTDTQYF. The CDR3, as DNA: TGTGCCTGGGGTATGGGACAGGGAACAGATACGCAGTATTTT.

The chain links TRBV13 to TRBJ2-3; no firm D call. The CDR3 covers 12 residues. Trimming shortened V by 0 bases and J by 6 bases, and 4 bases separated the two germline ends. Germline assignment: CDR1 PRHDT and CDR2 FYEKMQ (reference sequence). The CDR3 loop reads CASSLGKDTQYF. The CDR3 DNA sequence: TGTGCCAGCAGCTTAGGGAAGGATACGCAGTATTTT.

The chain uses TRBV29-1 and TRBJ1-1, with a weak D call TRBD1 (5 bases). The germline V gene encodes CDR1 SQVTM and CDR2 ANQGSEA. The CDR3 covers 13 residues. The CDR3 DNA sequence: TGCACCGGTAGGGGAGCGGTGAACACTGAAGCTTTCTTT. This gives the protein CTGRGAVNTEAFF.

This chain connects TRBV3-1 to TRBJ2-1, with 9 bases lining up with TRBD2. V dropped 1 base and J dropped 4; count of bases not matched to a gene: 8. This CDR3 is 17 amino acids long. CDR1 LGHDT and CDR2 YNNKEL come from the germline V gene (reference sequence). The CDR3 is CASSQGIAGDYYNEQFF. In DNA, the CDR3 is TGTGCCAGCAGCCAAGGGATAGCGGGAGACTATTACAATGAGCAGTTCTTC.

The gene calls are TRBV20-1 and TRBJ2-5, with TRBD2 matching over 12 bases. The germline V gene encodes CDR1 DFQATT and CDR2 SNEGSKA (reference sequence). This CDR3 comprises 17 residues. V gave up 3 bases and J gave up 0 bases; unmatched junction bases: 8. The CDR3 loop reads CSASLASGRVYQETQYF. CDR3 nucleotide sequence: TGCAGTGCTAGTTTGGCTAGCGGGAGGGTGTACCAAGAGACCCAGTACTTC.

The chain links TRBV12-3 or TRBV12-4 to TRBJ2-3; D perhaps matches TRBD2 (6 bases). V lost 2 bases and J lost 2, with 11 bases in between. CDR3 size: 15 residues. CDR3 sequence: CASSLFGGITDTQYF. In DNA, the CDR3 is TGTGCCAGCAGTTTATTCGGCGGGATCACAGATACGCAGTATTTT.

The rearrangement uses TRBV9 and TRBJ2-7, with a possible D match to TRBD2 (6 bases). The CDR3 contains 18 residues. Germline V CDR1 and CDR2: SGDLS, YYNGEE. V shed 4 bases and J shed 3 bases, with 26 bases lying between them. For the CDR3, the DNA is TGTGCCAGCAGCCCCGGGGCGGGGCCCCTTGCGGGTTTCTACGAGCAGTACTTC. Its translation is CASSPGAGPLAGFYEQYF.

The CDR3 region is CSAQGVRTTNEQFF. The DNA for the CDR3 is TGCAGTGCCCAGGGAGTCCGGACTACCAATGAGCAGTTCTTC. The chain has TRBV20-1 and TRBJ2-1; tentatively, D is TRBD2 (6 bases). Germline lookup yields CDR1 DFQATT and CDR2 SNEGSKA (reference sequence). Trimming stripped 6 bases from V and 6 bases from J, with 18 bases between. The CDR3 is made up of 14 amino acids.

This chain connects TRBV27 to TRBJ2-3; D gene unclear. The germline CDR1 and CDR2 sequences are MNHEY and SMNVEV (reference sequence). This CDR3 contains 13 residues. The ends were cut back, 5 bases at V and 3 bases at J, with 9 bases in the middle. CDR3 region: CASSPIFTDTQYF. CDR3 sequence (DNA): TGTGCCAGCAGTCCCATCTTTACAGATACGCAGTATTTT.

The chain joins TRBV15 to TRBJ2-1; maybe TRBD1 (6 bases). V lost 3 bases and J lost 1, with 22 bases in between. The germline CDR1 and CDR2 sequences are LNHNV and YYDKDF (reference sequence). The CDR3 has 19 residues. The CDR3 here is CATSSPRGQPERSYNEQFF. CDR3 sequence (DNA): TGTGCCACCAGCAGTCCCCGCGGACAGCCAGAGAGGTCCTACAATGAGCAGTTCTTC.

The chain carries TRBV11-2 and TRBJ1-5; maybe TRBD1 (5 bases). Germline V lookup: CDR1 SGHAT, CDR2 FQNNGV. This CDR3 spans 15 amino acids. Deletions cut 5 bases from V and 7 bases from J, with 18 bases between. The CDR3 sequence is CASSPDRGGFQPQHF. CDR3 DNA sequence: TGTGCCAGCAGCCCGGACCGCGGGGGATTCCAGCCCCAGCATTTT.

The CDR3 spells CASSVGGGRETQYF. The CDR3 coding sequence is TGTGCCAGCAGCGTAGGGGGAGGGAGGGAGACCCAGTACTTC. This chain links TRBV9 with TRBJ2-5; TRBD2 matches at 7 bases. This CDR3 spans 14 amino acids. Germline CDR1 SGDLS, CDR2 YYNGEE. Losses at the gene ends were 0 bases for V and 5 bases for J; bases not matched to a gene: 4. The variable domain in full, with the rest retrieved from reference TRBV9 and TRBJ2-5, is DSGVTQTPKHLITATGQRVTLRCSPRSGDLSVYWYQQSLDQGLQFLIQYYNGEERAKGNILERFSAQQFPDLHSELNLSSLELGDSALYFCASSVGGGRETQYFGPGTRLLVL.

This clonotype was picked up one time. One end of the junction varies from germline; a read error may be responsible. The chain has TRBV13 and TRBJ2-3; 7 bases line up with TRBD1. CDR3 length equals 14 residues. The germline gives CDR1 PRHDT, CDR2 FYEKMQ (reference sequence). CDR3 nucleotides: TGTGCCAGCAGCCTAGGGACAGTCACAGATACGCAGTATTTT. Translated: CASSLGTVTDTQYF.

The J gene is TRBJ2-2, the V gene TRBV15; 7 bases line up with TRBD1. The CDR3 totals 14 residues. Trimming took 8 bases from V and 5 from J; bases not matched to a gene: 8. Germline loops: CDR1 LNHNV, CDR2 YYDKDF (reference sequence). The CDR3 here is CATFTGDVTGELFF. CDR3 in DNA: TGTGCCACCTTCACAGGGGATGTGACCGGGGAGCTGTTTTTT.

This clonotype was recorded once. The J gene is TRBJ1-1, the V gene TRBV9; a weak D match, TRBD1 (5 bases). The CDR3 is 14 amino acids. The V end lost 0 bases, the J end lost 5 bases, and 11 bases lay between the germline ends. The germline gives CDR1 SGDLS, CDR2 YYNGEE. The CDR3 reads CASSVGGAGTEAFF. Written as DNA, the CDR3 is TGTGCCAGCAGCGTAGGAGGGGCGGGAACTGAAGCTTTCTTT.

The CDR3 bases are TGTGCCAGCAGGAAAGACCAGTCCTACGAGCAGTACTTC. This gives the protein CASRKDQSYEQYF. This chain links TRBV7-9 with TRBJ2-7, with D unclear. Trimming stripped 6 bases from V and 1 base from J, with 10 bases between. This CDR3 spans 13 amino acids. CDR1 is SEHNR, CDR2 FQNEAQ, per germline (reference sequence).

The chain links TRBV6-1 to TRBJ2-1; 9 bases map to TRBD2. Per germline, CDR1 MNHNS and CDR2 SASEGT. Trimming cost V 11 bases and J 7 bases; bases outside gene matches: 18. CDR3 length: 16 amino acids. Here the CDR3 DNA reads TGTGCCGACATTCCGGAGGCGGGAGGGCGGGAGAATGAGCAGTTCTTC. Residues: CADIPEAGGRENEQFF.

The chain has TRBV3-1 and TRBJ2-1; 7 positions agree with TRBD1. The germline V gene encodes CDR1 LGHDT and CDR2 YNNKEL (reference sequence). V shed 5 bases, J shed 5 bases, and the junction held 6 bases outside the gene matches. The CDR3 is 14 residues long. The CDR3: CASSEPGQNNEQFF. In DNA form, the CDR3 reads TGTGCCAGCAGCGAACCGGGACAGAACAATGAGCAGTTCTTC.

Here the CDR3 reads CASSSTSSGSSNQPQHF. The CDR3 bases are TGTGCCAGCAGCTCCACCAGTTCTGGCAGTTCAAATCAGCCCCAGCATTTT. V usage is TRBV7-9 and J usage is TRBJ1-5; D unresolved. V dropped 4 bases and J dropped 4 bases, with 20 bases sitting between them. Germline-derived CDR1 and CDR2 are SEHNR and FQNEAQ (reference sequence). The CDR3 sequence is 17 residues long. Combining the CDR3 with reference TRBV7-9 and TRBJ1-5 gives the whole variable domain DTGVSQNPRHKITKRGQNVTFRCDPISEHNRLYWYRQTLGQGPEFLTYFQNEAQLEKSRLLSDRFSAERPKGSFSTLEIQRTEQGDSAMYLCASSSTSSGSSNQPQHFGDGTRLSIL.

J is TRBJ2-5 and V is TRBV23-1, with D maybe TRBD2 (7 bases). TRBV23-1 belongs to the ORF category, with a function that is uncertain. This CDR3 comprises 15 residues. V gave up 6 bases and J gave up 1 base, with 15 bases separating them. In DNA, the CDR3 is TGCGCCAGCAGGAGGGAGGGGGGGATCCAAGAGACCCAGTACTTC. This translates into CASRREGGIQETQYF.